This TCR beta chain was identified during a study of cytomegalovirus exposure and HLA in healthy donors. The ends lost 3 bases at V and 3 bases at J; junction bases unmatched: 5. Germline CDR1 is MNHNS and CDR2 is SASEGT. The CDR3 sequence is 15 residues long. Worth noting for this clone: The antigen remains unidentified.

Study-level points and caveats: Generally TCR sequences proved uncommon, though certain public TCRs appeared in numerous donors. Later analysis reportedly placed an Asian-associated ancestry cluster below the roughly 700-donor mean in N-insertions. HLA-A and HLA-B allele assignments for most subjects were reportedly predicted accurately using TCR beta sequences.

PCR used 60 Vbeta primers and 13 Jbeta primers. This table comes from immunoSEQ multiplex PCR, and its TCRdb copy is limited to in-frame clones, with some not included. The sample carries 110,000 or so clones, approximately 80% recorded once. The clonotype was recovered from a woman under 30 in good health and CMV-seronegative. The chain has TRBV6-1 and TRBJ2-7; 10 bases match TRBD1. The sequenced material came from PBMCs. The CDR3, as DNA: TGTGCCAGCAGTGACGGGACAGGGGTGTTCTACGAGCAGTACGTC. It specifies CASSDGTGVFYEQYV.